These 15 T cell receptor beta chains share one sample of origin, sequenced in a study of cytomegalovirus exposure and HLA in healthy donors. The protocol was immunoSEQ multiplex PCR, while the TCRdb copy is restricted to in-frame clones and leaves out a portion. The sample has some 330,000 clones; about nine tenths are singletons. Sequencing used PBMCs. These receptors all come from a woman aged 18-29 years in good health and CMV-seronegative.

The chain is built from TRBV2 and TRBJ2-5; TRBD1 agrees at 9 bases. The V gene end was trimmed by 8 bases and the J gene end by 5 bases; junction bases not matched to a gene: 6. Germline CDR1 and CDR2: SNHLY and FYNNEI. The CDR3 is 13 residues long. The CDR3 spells CASVRTGDETQYF. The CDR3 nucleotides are TGTGCCAGCGTCAGGACAGGGGACGAGACCCAGTACTTC.

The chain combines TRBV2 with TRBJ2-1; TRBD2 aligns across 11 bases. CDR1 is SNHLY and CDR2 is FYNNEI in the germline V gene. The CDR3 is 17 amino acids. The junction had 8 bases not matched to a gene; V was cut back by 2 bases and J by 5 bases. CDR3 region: CASSEYGTSGANNEQFF. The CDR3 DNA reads TGTGCCAGCAGTGAATACGGGACTAGCGGTGCTAACAATGAGCAGTTCTTC.

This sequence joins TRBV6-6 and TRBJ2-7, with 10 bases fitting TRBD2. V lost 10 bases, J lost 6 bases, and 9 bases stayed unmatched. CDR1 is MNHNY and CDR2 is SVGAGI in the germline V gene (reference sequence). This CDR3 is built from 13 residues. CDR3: CATKAGGPVEQYF. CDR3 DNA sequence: TGTGCCACCAAAGCGGGAGGGCCCGTCGAGCAGTACTTC.

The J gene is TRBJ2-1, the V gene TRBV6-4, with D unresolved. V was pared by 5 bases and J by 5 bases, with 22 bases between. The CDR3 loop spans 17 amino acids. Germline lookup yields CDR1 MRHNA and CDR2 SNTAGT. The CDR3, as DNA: TGTGCCAGCAGTCCCGCCGGTGGCGGCCCTTATAACAATGAGCAGTTCTTC. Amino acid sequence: CASSPAGGGPYNNEQFF.

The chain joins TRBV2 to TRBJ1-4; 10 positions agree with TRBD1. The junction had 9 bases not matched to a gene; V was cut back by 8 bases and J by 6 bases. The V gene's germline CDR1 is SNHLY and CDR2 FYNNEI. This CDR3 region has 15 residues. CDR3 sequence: CASRSRQGAYEKLFF. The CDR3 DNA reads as TGTGCCAGCCGAAGTAGACAGGGGGCCTATGAAAAACTGTTTTTT.

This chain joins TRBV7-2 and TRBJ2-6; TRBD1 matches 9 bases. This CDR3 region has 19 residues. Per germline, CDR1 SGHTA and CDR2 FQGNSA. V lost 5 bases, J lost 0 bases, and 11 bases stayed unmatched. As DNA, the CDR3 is TGTGCCAGCAGCCCCAGACCGGGACAGGGAGGCTCTGGGGCCAACGTCCTGACTTTC. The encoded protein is CASSPRPGQGGSGANVLTF. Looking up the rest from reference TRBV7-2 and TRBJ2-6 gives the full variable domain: GAGVSQSPSNKVTEKGKDVELRCDPISGHTALYWYRQSLGQGLEFLIYFQGNSAPDKSGLPSDRFSAERTGGSVSTLTIQRTQQEDSAVYLCASSPRPGQGGSGANVLTFGAGSRLTVL.

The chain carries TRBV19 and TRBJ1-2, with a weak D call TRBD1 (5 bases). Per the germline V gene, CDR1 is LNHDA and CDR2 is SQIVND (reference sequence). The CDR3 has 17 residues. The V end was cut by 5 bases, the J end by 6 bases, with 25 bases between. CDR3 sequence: CASSPQGAAAGGNGYTF. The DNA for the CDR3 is TGTGCCAGTAGTCCCCAAGGAGCTGCCGCCGGGGGGAATGGCTACACCTTC.

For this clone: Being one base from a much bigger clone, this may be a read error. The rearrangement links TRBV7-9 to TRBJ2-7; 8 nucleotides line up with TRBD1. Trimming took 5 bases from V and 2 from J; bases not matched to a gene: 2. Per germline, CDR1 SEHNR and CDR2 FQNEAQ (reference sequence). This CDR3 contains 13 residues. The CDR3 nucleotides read TGTGCCAGCAGCCAGGACAGGGCCTACGAGCAGTACTTC. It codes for CASSQDRAYEQYF.

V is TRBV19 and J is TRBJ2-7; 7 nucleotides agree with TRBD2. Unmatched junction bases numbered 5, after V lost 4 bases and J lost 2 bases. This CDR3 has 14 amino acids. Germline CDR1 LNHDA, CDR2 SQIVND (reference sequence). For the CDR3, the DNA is TGTGCCAGTAGTACCCTAGCGGTTGCCTACGAGCAGTACTTC. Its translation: CASSTLAVAYEQYF.

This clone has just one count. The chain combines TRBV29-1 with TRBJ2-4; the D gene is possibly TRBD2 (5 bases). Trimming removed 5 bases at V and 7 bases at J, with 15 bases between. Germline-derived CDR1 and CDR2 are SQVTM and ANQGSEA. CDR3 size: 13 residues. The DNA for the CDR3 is TGCAGCGTTACAGTCACTGGGGAGAACATTCAGTACTTC. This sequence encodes CSVTVTGENIQYF.

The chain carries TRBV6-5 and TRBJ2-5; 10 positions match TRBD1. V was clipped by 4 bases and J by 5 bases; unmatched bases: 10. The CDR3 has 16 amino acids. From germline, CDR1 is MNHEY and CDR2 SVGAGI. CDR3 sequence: CASSLSGTGEWETQYF. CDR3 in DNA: TGTGCCAGCAGTTTATCCGGGACAGGGGAGTGGGAGACCCAGTACTTC.

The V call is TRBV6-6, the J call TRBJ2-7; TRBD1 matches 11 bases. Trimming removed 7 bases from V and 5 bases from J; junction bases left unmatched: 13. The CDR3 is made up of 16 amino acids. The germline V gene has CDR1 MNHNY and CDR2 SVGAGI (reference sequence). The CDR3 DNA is TGTGCCAGCACACCCCGTGGAGGACAGGGGGCCCACGAGCAGTACTTC. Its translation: CASTPRGGQGAHEQYF.

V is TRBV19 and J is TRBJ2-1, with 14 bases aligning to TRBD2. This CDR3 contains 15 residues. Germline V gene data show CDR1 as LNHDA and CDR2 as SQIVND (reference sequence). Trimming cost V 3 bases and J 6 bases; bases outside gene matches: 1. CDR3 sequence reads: CASSIGTSGSNEQFF. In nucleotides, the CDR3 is TGTGCCAGTAGTATTGGGACTAGCGGGAGCAATGAGCAGTTCTTC.

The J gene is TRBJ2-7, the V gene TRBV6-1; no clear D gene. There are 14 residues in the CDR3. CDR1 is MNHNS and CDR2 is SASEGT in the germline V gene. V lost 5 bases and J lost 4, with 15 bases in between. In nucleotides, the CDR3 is TGTGCCAGCAGTACCAATCGACTTGAATACGAGCAGTACTTC. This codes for CASSTNRLEYEQYF.

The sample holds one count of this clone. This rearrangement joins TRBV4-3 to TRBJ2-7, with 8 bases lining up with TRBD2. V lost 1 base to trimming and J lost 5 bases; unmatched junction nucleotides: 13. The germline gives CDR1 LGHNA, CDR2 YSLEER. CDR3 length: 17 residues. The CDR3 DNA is TGCGCCAGCAGCCAAGGACCCGCCGGGACTAGTCTCCACGAGCAGTACTTC. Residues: CASSQGPAGTSLHEQYF.